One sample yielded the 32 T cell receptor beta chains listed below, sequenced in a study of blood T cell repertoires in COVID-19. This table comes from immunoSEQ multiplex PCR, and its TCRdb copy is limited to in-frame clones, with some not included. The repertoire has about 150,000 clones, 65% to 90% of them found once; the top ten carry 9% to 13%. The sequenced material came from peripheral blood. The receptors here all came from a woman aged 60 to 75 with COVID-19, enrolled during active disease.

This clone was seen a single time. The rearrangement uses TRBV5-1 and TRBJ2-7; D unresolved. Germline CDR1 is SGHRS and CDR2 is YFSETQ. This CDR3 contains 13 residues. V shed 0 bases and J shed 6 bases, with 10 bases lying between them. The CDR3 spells CASSLAVYIEQYF. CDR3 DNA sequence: TGCGCCAGCAGCTTGGCCGTTTACATCGAGCAGTACTTC.

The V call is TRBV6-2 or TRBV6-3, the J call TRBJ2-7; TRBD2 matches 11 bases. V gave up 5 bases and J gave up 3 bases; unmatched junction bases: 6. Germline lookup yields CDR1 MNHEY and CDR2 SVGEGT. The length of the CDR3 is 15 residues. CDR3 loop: CASSQLAGARYEQYV. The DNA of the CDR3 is TGTGCCAGCAGTCAACTAGCGGGGGCCCGCTACGAGCAGTACGTC.

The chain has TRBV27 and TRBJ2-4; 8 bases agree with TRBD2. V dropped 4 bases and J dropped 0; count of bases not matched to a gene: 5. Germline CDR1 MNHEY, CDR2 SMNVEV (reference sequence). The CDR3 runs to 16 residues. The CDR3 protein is CASSYPGGLAKNIQYF. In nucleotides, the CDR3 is TGTGCCAGCAGTTACCCGGGAGGGCTAGCCAAAAACATTCAGTACTTC.

CDR3 DNA sequence: TGTGCCAGCAGCTTAGCGGGAGGGTACAATGAGCAGTTCTTC. Translation gives CASSLAGGYNEQFF. V gene TRBV7-2 combines with J gene TRBJ2-1, with 7 positions matching TRBD2. Germline CDR1 reads SGHTA; CDR2 reads FQGNSA. V lost 0 bases to trimming and J lost 4 bases; unmatched junction nucleotides: 0. This CDR3 is built from 14 residues.

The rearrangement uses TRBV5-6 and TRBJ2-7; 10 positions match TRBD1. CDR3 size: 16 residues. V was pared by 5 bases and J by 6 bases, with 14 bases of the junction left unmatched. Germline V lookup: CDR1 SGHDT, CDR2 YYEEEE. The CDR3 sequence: CASSQRDRGLVSEQYV. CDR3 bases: TGTGCCAGCAGTCAACGGGACAGGGGCCTAGTCTCCGAGCAGTACGTC.

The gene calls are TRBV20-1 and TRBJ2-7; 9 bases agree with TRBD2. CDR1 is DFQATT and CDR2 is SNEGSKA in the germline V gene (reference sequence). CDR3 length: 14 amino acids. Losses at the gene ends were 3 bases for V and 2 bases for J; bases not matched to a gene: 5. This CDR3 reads CSASLAGVAYEQYF. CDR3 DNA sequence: TGCAGTGCTAGTTTAGCGGGAGTCGCCTACGAGCAGTACTTC.

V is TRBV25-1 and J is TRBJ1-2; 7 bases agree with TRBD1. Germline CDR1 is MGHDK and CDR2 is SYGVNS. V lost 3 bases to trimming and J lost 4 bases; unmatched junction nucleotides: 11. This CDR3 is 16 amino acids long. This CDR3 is CASSDPFLTGTYGYTF. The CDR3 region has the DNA TGTGCCAGCAGTGACCCTTTTTTGACAGGGACCTATGGCTACACCTTC.

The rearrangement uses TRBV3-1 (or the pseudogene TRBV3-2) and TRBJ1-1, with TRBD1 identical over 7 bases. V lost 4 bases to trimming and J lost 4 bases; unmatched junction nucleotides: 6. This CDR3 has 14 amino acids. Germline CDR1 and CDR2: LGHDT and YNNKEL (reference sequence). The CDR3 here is CASSLKPGGTEAFF. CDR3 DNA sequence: TGTGCCAGCAGCCTTAAACCAGGGGGCACTGAAGCTTTCTTT.

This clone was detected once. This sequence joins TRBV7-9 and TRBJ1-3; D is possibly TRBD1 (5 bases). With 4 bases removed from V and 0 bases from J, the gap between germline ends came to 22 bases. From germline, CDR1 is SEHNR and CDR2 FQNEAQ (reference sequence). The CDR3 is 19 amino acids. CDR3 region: CASSSRGDPPGNSGNTIYF. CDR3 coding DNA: TGTGCCAGCAGCTCCCGGGGGGACCCCCCCGGGAACTCTGGAAACACCATATATTTT.

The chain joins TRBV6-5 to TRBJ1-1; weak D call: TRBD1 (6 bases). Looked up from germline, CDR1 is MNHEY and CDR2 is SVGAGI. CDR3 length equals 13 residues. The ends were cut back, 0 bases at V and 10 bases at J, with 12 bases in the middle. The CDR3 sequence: CASSYSTGQSAFF. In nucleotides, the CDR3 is TGTGCCAGCAGTTACTCAACAGGGCAATCAGCTTTCTTT.

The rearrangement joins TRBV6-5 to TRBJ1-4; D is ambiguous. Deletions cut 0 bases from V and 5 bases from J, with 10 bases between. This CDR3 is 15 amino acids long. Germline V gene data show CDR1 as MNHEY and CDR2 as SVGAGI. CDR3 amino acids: CASSYSQRRNEKLFF. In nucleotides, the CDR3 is TGTGCCAGCAGTTACTCGCAGAGGAGGAATGAAAAACTGTTTTTT.

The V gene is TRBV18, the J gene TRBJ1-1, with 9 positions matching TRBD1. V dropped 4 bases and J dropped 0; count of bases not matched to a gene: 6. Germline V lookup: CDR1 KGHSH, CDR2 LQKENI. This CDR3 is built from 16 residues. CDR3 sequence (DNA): TGTGCCAGCTCACAAGGACAGGGGAGTATGAACACTGAAGCTTTCTTT. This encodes CASSQGQGSMNTEAFF. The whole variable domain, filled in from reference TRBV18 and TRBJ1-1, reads NAGVMQNPRHLVRRRGQEARLRCSPMKGHSHVYWYRQLPEEGLKFMVYLQKENIIDESGMPKERFSAEFPKEGPSILRIQQVVRGDSAAYFCASSQGQGSMNTEAFFGQGTRLTVV.

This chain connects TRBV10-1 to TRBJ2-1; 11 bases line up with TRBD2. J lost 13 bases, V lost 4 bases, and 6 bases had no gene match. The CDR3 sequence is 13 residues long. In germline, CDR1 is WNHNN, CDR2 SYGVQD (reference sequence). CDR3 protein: CASSGASGGTQFF. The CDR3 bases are TGCGCCAGCAGTGGGGCTAGCGGGGGGACCCAGTTCTTC.

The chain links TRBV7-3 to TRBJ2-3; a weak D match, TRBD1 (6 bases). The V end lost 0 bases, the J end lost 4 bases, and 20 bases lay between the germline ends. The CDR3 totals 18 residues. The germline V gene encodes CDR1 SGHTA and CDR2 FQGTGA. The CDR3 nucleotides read TGTGCCAGCAGCTTAACCTCGGGGAAGGGGGTAGGCCCAGATACGCAGTATTTT. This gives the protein CASSLTSGKGVGPDTQYF.

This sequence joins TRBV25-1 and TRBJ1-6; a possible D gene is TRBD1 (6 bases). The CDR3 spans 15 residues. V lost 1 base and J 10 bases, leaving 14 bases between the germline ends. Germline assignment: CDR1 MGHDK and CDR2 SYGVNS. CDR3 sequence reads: CASSEFRRGGSPLHF. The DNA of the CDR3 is TGTGCCAGCAGTGAATTCAGACGAGGGGGATCACCCCTCCACTTT.

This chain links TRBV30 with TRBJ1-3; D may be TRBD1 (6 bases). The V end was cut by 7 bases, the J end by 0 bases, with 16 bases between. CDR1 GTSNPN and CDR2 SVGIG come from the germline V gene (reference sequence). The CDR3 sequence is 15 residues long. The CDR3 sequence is CAYWGGRLSGNTIYF. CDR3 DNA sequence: TGTGCCTATTGGGGGGGGCGACTCTCTGGAAACACCATATATTTT.

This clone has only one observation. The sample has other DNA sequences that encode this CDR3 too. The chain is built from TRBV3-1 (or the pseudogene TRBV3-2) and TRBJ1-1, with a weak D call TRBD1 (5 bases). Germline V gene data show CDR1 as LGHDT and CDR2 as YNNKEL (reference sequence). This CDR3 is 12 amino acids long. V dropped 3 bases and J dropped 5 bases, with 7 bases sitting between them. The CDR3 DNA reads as TGTGCCAGCAGCCAGGGGGGAACTGAAGCTTTCTTT. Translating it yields CASSQGGTEAFF.

Here the CDR3 DNA reads TGTGCCAGCAGCTTCGGTGGGGGCAATGGCTACACCTTC. This gives the protein CASSFGGGNGYTF. This rearrangement joins TRBV7-2 to TRBJ1-2, with D possibly being TRBD1 (6 bases). Trimming removed 3 bases at V and 6 bases at J, with 11 bases between. This CDR3 comprises 13 residues. The V gene's germline CDR1 is SGHTA and CDR2 FQGNSA.

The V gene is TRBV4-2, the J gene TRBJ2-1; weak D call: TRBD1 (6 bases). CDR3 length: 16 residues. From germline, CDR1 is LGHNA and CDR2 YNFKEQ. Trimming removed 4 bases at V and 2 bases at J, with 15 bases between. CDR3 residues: CASSPQGLSTYNEQFF. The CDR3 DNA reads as TGTGCCAGCAGCCCTCAGGGGTTATCTACCTACAATGAGCAGTTCTTC.

The DNA of the CDR3 is TGTGCCAGCAGAGACCCGACAGGCCCCTATGGCTACACCTTC. This translates into CASRDPTGPYGYTF. The chain uses TRBV5-4 and TRBJ1-2; tentative D call: TRBD1 (6 bases). Germline CDR1 reads SGHNT; CDR2 reads YYREEE (reference sequence). The CDR3 has 14 amino acids. Trimming removed 5 bases at V and 4 bases at J, with 15 bases between.

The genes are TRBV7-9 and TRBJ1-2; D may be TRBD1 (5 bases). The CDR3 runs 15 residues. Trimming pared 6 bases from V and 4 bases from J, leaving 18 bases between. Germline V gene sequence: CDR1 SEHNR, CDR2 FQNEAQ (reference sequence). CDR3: CASSPPDRLFYGYTF. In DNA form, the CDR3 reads TGTGCCAGCAGTCCCCCCGACAGACTCTTCTATGGCTACACCTTC.

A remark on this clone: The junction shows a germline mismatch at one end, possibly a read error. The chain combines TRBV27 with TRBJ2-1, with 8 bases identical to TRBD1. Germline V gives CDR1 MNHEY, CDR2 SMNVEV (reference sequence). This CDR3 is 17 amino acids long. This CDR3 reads CASSLELGTGPYNEQFF. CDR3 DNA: TGCGCCAGCAGTTTAGAACTCGGGACAGGTCCCTACAATGAGCAGTTCTTC.

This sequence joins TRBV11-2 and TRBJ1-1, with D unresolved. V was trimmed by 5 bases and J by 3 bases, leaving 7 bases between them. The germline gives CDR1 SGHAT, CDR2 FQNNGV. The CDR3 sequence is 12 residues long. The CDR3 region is CASSPHYTEAFF. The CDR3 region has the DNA TGTGCCAGCAGCCCACATTACACTGAAGCTTTCTTT.

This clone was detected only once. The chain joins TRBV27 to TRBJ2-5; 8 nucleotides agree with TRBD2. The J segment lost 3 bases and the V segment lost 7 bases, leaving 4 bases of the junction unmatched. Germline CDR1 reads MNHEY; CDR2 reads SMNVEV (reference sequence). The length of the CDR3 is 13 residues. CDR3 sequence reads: CASKGLAEETQYF. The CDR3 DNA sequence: TGTGCCAGCAAAGGACTAGCAGAAGAGACCCAGTACTTC.

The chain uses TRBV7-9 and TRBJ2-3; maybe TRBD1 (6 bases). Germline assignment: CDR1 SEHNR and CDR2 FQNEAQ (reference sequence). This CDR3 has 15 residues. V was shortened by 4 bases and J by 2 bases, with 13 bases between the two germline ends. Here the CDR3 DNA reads TGTGCCAGCAGCTACCCCACAGGGATCACAGATACGCAGTATTTT. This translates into CASSYPTGITDTQYF.

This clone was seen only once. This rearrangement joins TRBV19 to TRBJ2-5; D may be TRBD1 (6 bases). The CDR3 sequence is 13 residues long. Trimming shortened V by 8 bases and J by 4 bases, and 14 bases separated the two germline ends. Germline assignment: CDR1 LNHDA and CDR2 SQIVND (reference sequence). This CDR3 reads CASGVGRGETQYF. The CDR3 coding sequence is TGTGCCAGTGGCGTAGGCAGGGGAGAGACCCAGTACTTC.

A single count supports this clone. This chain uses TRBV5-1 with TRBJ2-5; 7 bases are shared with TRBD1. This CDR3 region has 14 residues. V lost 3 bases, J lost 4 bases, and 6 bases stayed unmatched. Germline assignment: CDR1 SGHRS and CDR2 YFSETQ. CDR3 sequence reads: CASSSDRVGETQYF. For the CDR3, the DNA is TGCGCCAGCAGCTCAGACAGGGTAGGAGAGACCCAGTACTTC.

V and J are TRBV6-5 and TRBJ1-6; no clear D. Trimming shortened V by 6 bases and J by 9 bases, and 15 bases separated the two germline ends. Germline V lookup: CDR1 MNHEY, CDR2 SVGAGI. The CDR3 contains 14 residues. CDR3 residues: CASSRMGTSSPLHF. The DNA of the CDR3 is TGTGCCAGCAGCAGGATGGGAACTAGTTCACCCCTCCACTTT.

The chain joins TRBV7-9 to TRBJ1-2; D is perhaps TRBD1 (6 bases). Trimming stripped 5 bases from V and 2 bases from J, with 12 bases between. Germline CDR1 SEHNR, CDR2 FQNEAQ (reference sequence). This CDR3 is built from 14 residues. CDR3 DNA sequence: TGTGCCAGCAGCGCAGGGGCCCCAAACTATGGCTACACCTTC. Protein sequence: CASSAGAPNYGYTF.

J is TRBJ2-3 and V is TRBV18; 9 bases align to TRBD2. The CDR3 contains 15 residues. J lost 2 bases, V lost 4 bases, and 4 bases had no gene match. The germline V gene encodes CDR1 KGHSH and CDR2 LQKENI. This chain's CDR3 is CASSQAGGVTDTQYF. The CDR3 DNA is TGTGCCAGCTCACAGGCGGGAGGGGTCACAGATACGCAGTATTTT. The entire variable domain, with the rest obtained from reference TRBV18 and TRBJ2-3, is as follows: NAGVMQNPRHLVRRRGQEARLRCSPMKGHSHVYWYRQLPEEGLKFMVYLQKENIIDESGMPKERFSAEFPKEGPSILRIQQVVRGDSAAYFCASSQAGGVTDTQYFGPGTRLTVL.

The CDR3 nucleotides are TGTGCCAGCAGTACTGCACAGGGCGCTGGAAACACCATATATTTT. As protein: CASSTAQGAGNTIYF. The rearrangement links TRBV2 to TRBJ1-3, with D perhaps matching TRBD1 (6 bases). V was shortened by 5 bases and J by 2 bases, with 13 bases between the two germline ends. The CDR3 has 15 amino acids. Germline-derived CDR1 and CDR2 are SNHLY and FYNNEI.

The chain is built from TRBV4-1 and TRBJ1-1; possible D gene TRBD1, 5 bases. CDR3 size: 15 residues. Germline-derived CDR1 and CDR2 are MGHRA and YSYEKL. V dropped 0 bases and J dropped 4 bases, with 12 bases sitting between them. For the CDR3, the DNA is TGCGCCAGCAGCCAAGATCTTGATGGGGCCACTGAAGCTTTCTTT. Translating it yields CASSQDLDGATEAFF.